One sample yielded the 18 T cell receptor beta chains listed below, sequenced in a study of Graves' ophthalmopathy and Graves' hyperthyroidism. RNA transcripts provided the template for amplifying TCR beta CDR3 regions. In the first round, RT-PCR was carried out with HTBI primers, and a multiplex PCR formed the second round. TCRdb independently ran MiXCR on the multiplex PCR reads; one entry per CDR3 protein. The table shows a few hundred thousand distinct CDR3 sequences, with about 17% occurring only once. The sequenced material came from peripheral blood. These TCRs come from an adult woman with stable Graves' hyperthyroidism.

CDR3 nucleotide sequence: TGCAGTGCTAGAGATCGAACTAGGGTTAGCACAGATACGCAGTATTTT. Its protein is CSARDRTRVSTDTQYF. The V gene is TRBV20-1, the J gene TRBJ2-3; D is perhaps TRBD2 (5 bases). From germline, CDR1 is DFQATT and CDR2 SNEGSKA (reference sequence). This CDR3 has 16 amino acids. V was cut by 0 bases and J by 0 bases, with 13 bases left in between.

In its sample, this clonotype was seen many times. J is TRBJ2-2 and V is TRBV6-1; 9 bases are shared with TRBD2. The CDR3 sequence is 15 residues long. CDR1 and CDR2 from the germline V gene are MNHNS and SASEGT. With V trimmed by 5 bases and J by 1 base, 2 bases remained unmatched. As DNA, the CDR3 is TGTGCCAGCAGTACAGCGGGAGGGAACACCGGGGAGCTGTTTTTT. As protein: CASSTAGGNTGELFF.

This clonotype was seen repeatedly, ten times or more. The chain has TRBV6-1 and TRBJ1-5, with 7 bases matching TRBD1. The CDR3 sequence is 16 residues long. Germline CDR1 reads MNHNS; CDR2 reads SASEGT. V lost 2 bases to trimming and J lost 5 bases; unmatched junction nucleotides: 9. The CDR3 DNA sequence: TGTGCCAGCAGTGAACCCGGGACAGTCGGTCATCAGCCCCAGCATTTT. Translated: CASSEPGTVGHQPQHF.

V and J are TRBV20-1 and TRBJ2-2, with D perhaps TRBD2 (6 bases). The CDR3 spans 14 residues. Germline V lookup: CDR1 DFQATT, CDR2 SNEGSKA (reference sequence). Trimming pared 3 bases from V and 4 bases from J, leaving 12 bases between. The CDR3 region is CSASRAGSTGELFF. Written as DNA, the CDR3 is TGCAGTGCTAGCCGAGCGGGTAGCACCGGGGAGCTGTTTTTT.

This clonotype was found many times. A much larger clone is a single base away; this may be a read error. The chain uses TRBV28 and TRBJ1-1; perhaps TRBD1 as D (5 bases). The CDR3 has 14 amino acids. Trimming removed 5 bases at V and 3 bases at J, with 13 bases between. Germline-derived CDR1 and CDR2 are MDHEN and SYDVKM. In nucleotides, the CDR3 is TGTGCCAGCAGTGCGGGGGGAGCGGACACTGAAGCTTTCTTT. It translates to CASSAGGADTEAFF.

There are many counts of this clonotype. This chain links TRBV7-9 with TRBJ1-5; possibly TRBD1 for D (6 bases). This CDR3 has 13 amino acids. Germline CDR1 reads SEHNR; CDR2 reads FQNEAQ (reference sequence). Trimming removed 4 bases from V and 4 bases from J, with 8 bases in between. CDR3 sequence: CASSWTENQPQHF. The DNA for the CDR3 is TGTGCCAGCAGCTGGACAGAGAATCAGCCCCAGCATTTT.

This clonotype was found many times. This chain connects TRBV12-3 or TRBV12-4 to TRBJ2-7; TRBD2 matches at 7 bases. Losses at the gene ends were 2 bases for V and 1 base for J; bases not matched to a gene: 11. The CDR3 is 17 amino acids. CDR3 coding DNA: TGTGCCAGCAGTTTAACCCAACTAGCGACACGTTCCTACGAGCAGTACTTC. Translating gives CASSLTQLATRSYEQYF.

This clonotype was counted between two and nine times. The J gene is TRBJ1-1, the V gene TRBV6-1; perhaps TRBD1 as D (6 bases). The CDR3 covers 13 residues. Per the germline V gene, CDR1 is MNHNS and CDR2 is SASEGT. Trimming cost V 8 bases and J 0 bases, with 10 bases left between them. The CDR3 DNA follows: TGTGCCAGCTGGGACATTATGAACACTGAAGCTTTCTTT. Protein sequence: CASWDIMNTEAFF.

This clonotype appeared a few times. The chain carries TRBV4-1 and TRBJ2-7; the D gene is possibly TRBD2 (6 bases). The CDR3 contains 13 residues. Germline CDR1 reads MGHRA; CDR2 reads YSYEKL. The V end lost 1 base, the J end lost 3 bases, and 7 bases lay between the germline ends. Written as DNA, the CDR3 is TGCGCCAGCAGCCAAGGGACTAACTACGAGCAGTACTTC. Protein sequence: CASSQGTNYEQYF.

Ten or more counts support this clonotype. The V call is TRBV29-1, the J call TRBJ1-1; 7 bases fit TRBD1. CDR3 length: 14 residues. Germline V CDR1 and CDR2: SQVTM, ANQGSEA. With V trimmed by 7 bases and J by 5 bases, 13 bases remained unmatched. CDR3 bases: TGCAGCGGCTCTTTACAGGGGTGGGGGACTGAAGCTTTCTTT. Residues: CSGSLQGWGTEAFF.

V is TRBV11-1 and J is TRBJ1-2; tentatively, D is TRBD1 (6 bases). The CDR3 spans 15 residues. Germline values: CDR1 SGHAT, CDR2 FQDESV (reference sequence). V dropped 5 bases and J dropped 6 bases, with 19 bases sitting between them. CDR3: CASSPQDSLYDGYTF. The CDR3 DNA is TGTGCCAGCAGCCCGCAGGACAGTTTATACGATGGCTACACCTTC.

This clonotype occurred many times. CDR3 sequence reads: CASSYDGTGGNTIYF. CDR3 coding DNA: TGCGCCAGCAGCTATGACGGGACAGGGGGAAACACCATATATTTT. The J gene is TRBJ1-3, the V gene TRBV5-1, with TRBD1 matching 9 bases. The germline gives CDR1 SGHRS, CDR2 YFSETQ. The trim removed 3 bases at V and 4 bases at J, leaving 5 bases unmatched. This CDR3 has 15 amino acids.

This clonotype was observed a handful of times. A much larger clonotype is one base distant, so this may be a read error. The chain combines TRBV5-1 with TRBJ2-4, with D possibly called TRBD1 or TRBD2 (5 bases each). Per germline, CDR1 SGHRS and CDR2 YFSETQ. The CDR3 consists of 17 residues. The CDR3 bases are TGCGCCAGCAGCTTGGGTCAGGGAACCCTAGCCAAAAACATTAAGTACTTC. It is translated as CASSLGQGTLAKNIKYF.

In this sample, this clonotype turned up many times. V gene TRBV19 combines with J gene TRBJ1-5; TRBD1 might be the D (5 bases). Germline-derived CDR1 and CDR2 are LNHDA and SQIVND (reference sequence). The CDR3 has 16 amino acids. Trimming stripped 4 bases from V and 7 bases from J, with 20 bases between. The CDR3 sequence is CASSTITRTLRQPQHF. DNA for the CDR3: TGTGCCAGTAGTACGATAACAAGGACACTCAGACAGCCCCAGCATTTT. The full variable domain, with the rest looked up from reference TRBV19 and TRBJ1-5, is DGGITQSPKYLFRKEGQNVTLSCEQNLNHDAMYWYRQDPGQGLRLIYYSQIVNDFQKGDIAEGYSVSREKKESFPLTVTSAQKNPTAFYLCASSTITRTLRQPQHFGDGTRLSIL.

This clonotype was found many times. The junction shows a germline mismatch at one end, possibly a read error. The chain couples TRBV6-2 or TRBV6-3 to TRBJ1-1; weak D call: TRBD1 (5 bases). The CDR3 spans 13 residues. The germline CDR1 and CDR2 sequences are MNHEY and SVGEGT. In nucleotides, the CDR3 is TGTGCCAGCAGCCCAGGGAGGAACGCTGAAGCTTTCTTT. As protein: CASSPGRNAEAFF.

This clonotype was observed at least ten times. V gene TRBV29-1 combines with J gene TRBJ2-7; possibly TRBD1 for D (6 bases). Germline CDR1 SQVTM, CDR2 ANQGSEA. There are 13 residues in the CDR3. The V gene lost 8 bases and the J gene lost 6 bases, with 20 bases spanning the gap. CDR3 coding DNA: TGCAGCACTACTCAGGGGACCGGGTCCGAGCAGTACTTC. Amino acid sequence: CSTTQGTGSEQYF.

The table lists this clonotype with many counts. J is TRBJ1-2 and V is TRBV20-1; 9 bases fit TRBD1. Germline assignment: CDR1 DFQATT and CDR2 SNEGSKA (reference sequence). This CDR3 spans 14 amino acids. Losses at the gene ends were 0 bases for V and 5 bases for J; bases not matched to a gene: 4. Here the CDR3 DNA reads TGCAGTGCTAGAGATTGGACAGGGGAGTATGGCTACACCTTC. This gives the protein CSARDWTGEYGYTF.

The chain links TRBV9 to TRBJ1-5; 10 positions match TRBD1. Losses at the gene ends were 3 bases for V and 3 bases for J; bases not matched to a gene: 9. Germline CDR1 SGDLS, CDR2 YYNGEE. The CDR3 loop spans 17 amino acids. The CDR3 nucleotides read TGTGCCAGCAGCGCGGAGGGACAGGGGAGTTACAATCAGCCCCAGCATTTT. This encodes CASSAEGQGSYNQPQHF.